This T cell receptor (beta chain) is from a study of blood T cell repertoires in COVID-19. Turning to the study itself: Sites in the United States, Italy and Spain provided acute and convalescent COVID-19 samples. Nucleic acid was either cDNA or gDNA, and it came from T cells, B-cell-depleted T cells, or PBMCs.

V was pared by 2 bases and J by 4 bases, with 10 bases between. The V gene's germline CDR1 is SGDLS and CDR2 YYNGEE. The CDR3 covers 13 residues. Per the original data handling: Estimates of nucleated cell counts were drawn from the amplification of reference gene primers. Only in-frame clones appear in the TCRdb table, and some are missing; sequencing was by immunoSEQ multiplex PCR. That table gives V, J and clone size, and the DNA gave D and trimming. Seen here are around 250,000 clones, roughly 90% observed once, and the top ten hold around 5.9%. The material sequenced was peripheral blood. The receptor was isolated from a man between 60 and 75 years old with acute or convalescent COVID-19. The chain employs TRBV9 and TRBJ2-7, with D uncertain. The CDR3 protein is CASSVRDGYEQYF. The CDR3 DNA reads TGTGCCAGCAGCGTTCGCGACGGGTACGAGCAGTACTTC.